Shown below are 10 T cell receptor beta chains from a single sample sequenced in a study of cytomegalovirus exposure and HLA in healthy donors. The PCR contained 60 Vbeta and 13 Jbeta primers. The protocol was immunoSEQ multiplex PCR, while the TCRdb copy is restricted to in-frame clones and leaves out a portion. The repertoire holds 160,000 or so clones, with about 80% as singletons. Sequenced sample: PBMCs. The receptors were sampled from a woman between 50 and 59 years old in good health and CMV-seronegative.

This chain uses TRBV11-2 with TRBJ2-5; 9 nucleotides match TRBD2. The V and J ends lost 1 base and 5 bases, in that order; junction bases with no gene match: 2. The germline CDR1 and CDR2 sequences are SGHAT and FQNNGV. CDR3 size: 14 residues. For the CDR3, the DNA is TGTGCCAGCAGCTTAGGCGGGAGGGGGGAGACCCAGTACTTC. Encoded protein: CASSLGGRGETQYF.

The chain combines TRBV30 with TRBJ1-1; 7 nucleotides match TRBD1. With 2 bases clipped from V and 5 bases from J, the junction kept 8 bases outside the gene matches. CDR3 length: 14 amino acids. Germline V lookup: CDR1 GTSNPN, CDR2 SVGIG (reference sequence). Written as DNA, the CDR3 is TGTGCCTGGAGTCCGACAGGGTTTGTTACTGAAGCTTTCTTT. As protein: CAWSPTGFVTEAFF.

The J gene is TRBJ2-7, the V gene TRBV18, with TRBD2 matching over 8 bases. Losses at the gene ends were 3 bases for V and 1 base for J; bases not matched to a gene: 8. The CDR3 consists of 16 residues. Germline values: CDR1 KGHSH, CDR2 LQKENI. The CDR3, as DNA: TGTGCCAGCTCACCCATTGGGACTAGGGTGTCCTACGAGCAGTACTTC. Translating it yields CASSPIGTRVSYEQYF.

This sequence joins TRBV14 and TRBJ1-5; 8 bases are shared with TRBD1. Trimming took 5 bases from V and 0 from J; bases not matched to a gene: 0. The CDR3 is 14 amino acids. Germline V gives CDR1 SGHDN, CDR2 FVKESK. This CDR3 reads CASSDRGSNQPQHF. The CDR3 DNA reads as TGTGCCAGCAGCGACAGGGGTAGCAATCAGCCCCAGCATTTT.

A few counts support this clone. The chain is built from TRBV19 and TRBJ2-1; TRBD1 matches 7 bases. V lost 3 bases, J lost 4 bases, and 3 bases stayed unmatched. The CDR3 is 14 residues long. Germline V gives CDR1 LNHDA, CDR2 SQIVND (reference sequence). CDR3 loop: CASSIGTVYNEQFF. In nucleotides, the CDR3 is TGTGCCAGTAGTATTGGGACAGTTTACAATGAGCAGTTCTTC.

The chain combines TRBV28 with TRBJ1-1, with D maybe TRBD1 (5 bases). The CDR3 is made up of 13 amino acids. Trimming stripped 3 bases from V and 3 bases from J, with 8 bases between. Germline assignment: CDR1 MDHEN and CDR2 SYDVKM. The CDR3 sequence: CASSLAGYTEAFF. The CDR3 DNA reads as TGTGCCAGCAGTTTGGCAGGGTACACTGAAGCTTTCTTT.

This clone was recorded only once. The CDR3 DNA sequence: TGCGCCAGCAGCCAAGTTTGGCTAGCAGGTCGGAATGAGCAGTTCTTC. This gives the protein CASSQVWLAGRNEQFF. This chain joins TRBV4-1 and TRBJ2-1, with D possibly being TRBD2 (5 bases). Germline CDR1 and CDR2: MGHRA and YSYEKL. CDR3 length: 16 residues. Trimming took 1 base from V and 7 from J, leaving 17 bases between them.

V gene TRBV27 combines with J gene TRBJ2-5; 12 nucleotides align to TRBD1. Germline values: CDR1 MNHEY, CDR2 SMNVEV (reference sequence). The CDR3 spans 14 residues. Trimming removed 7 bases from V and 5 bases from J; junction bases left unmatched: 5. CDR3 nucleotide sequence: TGTGCCAGCAAAAGGGACAGGGGGCAGGAGACCCAGTACTTC. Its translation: CASKRDRGQETQYF.

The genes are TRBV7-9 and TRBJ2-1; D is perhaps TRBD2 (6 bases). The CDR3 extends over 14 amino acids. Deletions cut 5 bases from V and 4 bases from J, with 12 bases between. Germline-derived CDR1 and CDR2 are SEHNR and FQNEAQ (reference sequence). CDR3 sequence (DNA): TGTGCCAGCAGCCGAGCGGGCGCTTACAATGAGCAGTTCTTC. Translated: CASSRAGAYNEQFF.

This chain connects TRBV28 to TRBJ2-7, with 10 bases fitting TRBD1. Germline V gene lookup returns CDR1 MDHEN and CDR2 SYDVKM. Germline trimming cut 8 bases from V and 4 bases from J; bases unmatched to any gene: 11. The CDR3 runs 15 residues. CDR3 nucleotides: TGTGCCAGCTGCCAATCCGGGACAGGGGATTACGAGCAGTACTTC. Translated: CASCQSGTGDYEQYF. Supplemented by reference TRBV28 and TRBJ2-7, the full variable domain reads DVKVTQSSRYLVKRTGEKVFLECVQDMDHENMFWYRQDPGLGLRLIYFSYDVKMKEKGDIPEGYSVSREKKERFSLILESASTNQTSMYLCASCQSGTGDYEQYFGPGTRLTVT.